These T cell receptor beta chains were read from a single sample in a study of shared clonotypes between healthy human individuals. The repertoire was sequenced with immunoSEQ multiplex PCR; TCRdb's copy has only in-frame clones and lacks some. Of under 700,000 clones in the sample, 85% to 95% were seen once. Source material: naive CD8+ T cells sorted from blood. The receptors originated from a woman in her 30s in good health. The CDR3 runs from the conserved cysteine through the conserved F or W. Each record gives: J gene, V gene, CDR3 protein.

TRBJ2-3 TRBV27 CASSLFGQGGDTQYF
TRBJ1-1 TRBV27 CASRVQGPGHTEAFF
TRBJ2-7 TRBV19 CASSIGLSYEQYF
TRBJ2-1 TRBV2 CASSSSGSYNEQFF
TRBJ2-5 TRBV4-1 CASSGGAAGVPREQYF
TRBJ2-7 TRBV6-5 CASSKTPRRYEQYF
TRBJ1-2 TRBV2 CASSDAATGYYGYTF
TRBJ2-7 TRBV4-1 CASSQDGRVPTYEQYF
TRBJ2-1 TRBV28 CASSLRGRTSVYNEQFF
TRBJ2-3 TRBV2 CASTWVKGVLAGGTQYF
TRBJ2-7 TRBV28 CASSSGQLDFYEQYF
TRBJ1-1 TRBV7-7 CASSFSANTEAFF
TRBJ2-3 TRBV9 CASSTPRGGGDGSTDTQYF
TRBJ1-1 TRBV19 CASSGEGQRMNTEAFF
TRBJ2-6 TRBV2 CAILRTGGHSGANVLTF
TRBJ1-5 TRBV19 CASRDRAYSNQPQHF
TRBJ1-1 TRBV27 CASGQRGRGTEAFF
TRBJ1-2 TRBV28 CASSAGQAFYGYTF
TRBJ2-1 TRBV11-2 CASTATRLLENEQFF
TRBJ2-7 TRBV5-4 CASSLGFSDEQYF
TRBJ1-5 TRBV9 CASSVGSSNQPQHF
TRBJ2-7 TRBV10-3 CASRGSLGEQYF
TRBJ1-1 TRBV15 CATRGQAGAEAFF
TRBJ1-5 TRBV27 CATSGQGYQPQHF
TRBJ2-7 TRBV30 CAWSRIGPSYEQYF
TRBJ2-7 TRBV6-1 CASKTSAPEYF
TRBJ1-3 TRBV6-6 CASTTPGRGGNTIYF
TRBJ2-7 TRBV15 CATRTGGPPYEQYF
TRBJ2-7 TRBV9 CASSVSSGTSNEQYF
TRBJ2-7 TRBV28 CASSLPPGGGSYEQYF
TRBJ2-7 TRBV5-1 CASSHPDGSSYEQYF
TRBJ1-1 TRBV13 CASSSPRDREGRPIRGAFF
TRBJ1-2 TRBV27 CASKGASLWGYTF
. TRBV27 CASSQKGQGNYEQYF
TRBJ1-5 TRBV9 CASSEGAVGQPQHF
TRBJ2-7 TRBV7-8 CASSWGQGYEQYF
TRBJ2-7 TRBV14 CASSQGLGLYEQYF
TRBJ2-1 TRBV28 CASSLVHEQFF
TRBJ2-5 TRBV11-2 CASSWIGTAQETQYF
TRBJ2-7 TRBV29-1 CSVEGVPTSDRYEQYF
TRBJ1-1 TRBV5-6 CASSLATDPNTEAFF
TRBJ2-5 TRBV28 CASTWTGGETQYF
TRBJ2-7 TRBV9 CASSVGDSLYEQYF
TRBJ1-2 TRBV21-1 CASSKVANKRPNYGYTF
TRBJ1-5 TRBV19 CASSYGTYSNQPQHF
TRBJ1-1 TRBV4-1 CASSQREKRTEAFF
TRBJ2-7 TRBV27 CASSFRGAYEQYF
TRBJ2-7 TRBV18 CASSPTGGYEQYF
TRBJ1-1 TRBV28 CASSPGDRGLNTEAFF
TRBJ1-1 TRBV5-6 CASSFGQGNSAFF
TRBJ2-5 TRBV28 CASSLGYEFWDQETQYF
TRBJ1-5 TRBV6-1 CASTGRGVSNQPQHF
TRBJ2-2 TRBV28 CASSLLDLELFF